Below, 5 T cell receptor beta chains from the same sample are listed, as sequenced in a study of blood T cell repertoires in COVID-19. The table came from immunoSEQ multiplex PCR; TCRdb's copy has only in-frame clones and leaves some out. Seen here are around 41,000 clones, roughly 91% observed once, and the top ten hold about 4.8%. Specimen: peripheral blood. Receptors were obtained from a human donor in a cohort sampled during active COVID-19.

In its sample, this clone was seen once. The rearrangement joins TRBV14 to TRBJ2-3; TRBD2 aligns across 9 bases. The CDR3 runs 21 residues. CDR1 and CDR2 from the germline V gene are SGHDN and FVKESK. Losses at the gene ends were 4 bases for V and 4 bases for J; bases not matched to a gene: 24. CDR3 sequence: CASSPLLGREGVRHSADTQYF. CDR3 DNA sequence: TGTGCCAGCAGCCCCCTACTAGGGCGGGAGGGCGTGCGGCATAGCGCAGATACGCAGTATTTT.

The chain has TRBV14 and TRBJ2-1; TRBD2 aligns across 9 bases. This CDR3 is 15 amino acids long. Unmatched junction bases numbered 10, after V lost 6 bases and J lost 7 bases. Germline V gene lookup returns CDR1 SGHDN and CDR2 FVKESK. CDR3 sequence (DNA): TGTGCCAGCAGACCTCTAGCGGGAAAAGAAAATGAGCAGTTCTTC. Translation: CASRPLAGKENEQFF. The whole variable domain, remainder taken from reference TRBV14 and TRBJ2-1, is EAGVTQFPSHSVIEKGQTVTLRCDPISGHDNLYWYRRVMGKEIKFLLHFVKESKQDESGMPNNRFLAERTGGTYSTLKVQPAELEDSGVYFCASRPLAGKENEQFFGPGTRLTVL.

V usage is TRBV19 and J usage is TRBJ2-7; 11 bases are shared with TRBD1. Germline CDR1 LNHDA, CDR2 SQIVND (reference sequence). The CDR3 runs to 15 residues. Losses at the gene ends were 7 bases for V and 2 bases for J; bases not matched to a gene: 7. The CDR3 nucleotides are TGTGCCAGTAACACCGGGACAGGGGGTACCTACGAGCAGTACTTC. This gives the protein CASNTGTGGTYEQYF. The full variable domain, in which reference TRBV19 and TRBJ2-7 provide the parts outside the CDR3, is DGGITQSPKYLFRKEGQNVTLSCEQNLNHDAMYWYRQDPGQGLRLIYYSQIVNDFQKGDIAEGYSVSREKKESFPLTVTSAQKNPTAFYLCASNTGTGGTYEQYFGPGTRLTVT.

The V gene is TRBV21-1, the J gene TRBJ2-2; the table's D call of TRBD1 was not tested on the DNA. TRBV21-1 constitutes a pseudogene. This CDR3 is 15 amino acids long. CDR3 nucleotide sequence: TGTGCCAGCCATAAAGTGCAGGGGTGTGTCGGGGAGCTGTTTTTT. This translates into CASHKVQGCVGELFF.

The DNA of the CDR3 is TGTGCCAGCAGTTACAATCAGGGGGCCTACGAGCAGTACTTC. Translating gives CASSYNQGAYEQYF. The V and J genes are TRBV6-5 and TRBJ2-7, with 7 bases matching TRBD1. The CDR3 length is 14 residues. The V and J ends lost 2 bases and 2 bases, in that order; junction bases with no gene match: 3. CDR1 and CDR2 from the germline V gene are MNHEY and SVGAGI.